The sequence of this T cell receptor (beta chain) was determined in a study of blood T cells in healthy people across ages. Next came a second PCR, run for about 6 to 11 cycles, which used a sample-barcoded 5' primer along with a J-beta primer mix. TCRdb re-called the 5' RACE reads through MiXCR, storing one row per CDR3 protein. The sample lists about 640,000 distinct CDR3 sequences; under 65% were seen once. The CDR3 is 15 amino acids. J gave up 9 bases and V 2 bases, and 10 bases lay outside the gene matches. The specimen sequenced was blood. V usage is TRBV12-3 or TRBV12-4 and J usage is TRBJ2-3; 8 bases match TRBD2. This TCR was sampled from a man aged 55 to 70 in good health. The CDR3 protein is CASSLTPTPGGTQYF. The DNA of the CDR3 is TGTGCCAGCAGTTTAACTCCTACTCCGGGAGGGACGCAGTATTTT.